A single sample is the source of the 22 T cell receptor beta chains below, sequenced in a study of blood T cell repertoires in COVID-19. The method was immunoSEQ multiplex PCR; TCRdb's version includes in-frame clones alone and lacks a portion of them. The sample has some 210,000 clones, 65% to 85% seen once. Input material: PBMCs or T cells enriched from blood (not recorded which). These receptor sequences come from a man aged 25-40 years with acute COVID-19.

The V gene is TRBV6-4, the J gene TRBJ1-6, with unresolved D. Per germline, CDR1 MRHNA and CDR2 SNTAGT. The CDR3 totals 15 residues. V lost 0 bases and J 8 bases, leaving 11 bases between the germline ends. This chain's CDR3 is CASSDSGASDSPLHF. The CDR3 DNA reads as TGTGCCAGCAGTGACTCGGGCGCTTCGGATTCACCCCTCCACTTT.

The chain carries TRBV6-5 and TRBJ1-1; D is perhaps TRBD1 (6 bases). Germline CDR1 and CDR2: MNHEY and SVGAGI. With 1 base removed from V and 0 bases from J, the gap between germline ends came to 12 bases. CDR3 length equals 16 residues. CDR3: CASSYFLAGVNTEAFF. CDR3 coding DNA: TGTGCCAGCAGTTACTTTCTGGCAGGGGTGAACACTGAAGCTTTCTTT.

CDR3 protein: CASSSFSGDEAFF. CDR3 nucleotides: TGTGCCAGCAGTTCTTTTTCGGGGGATGAAGCTTTCTTT. This chain uses TRBV12-3 or TRBV12-4 with TRBJ1-1; TRBD1 is a possible D gene (5 bases). This CDR3 contains 13 residues. Trimming removed 4 bases at V and 7 bases at J, with 13 bases between.

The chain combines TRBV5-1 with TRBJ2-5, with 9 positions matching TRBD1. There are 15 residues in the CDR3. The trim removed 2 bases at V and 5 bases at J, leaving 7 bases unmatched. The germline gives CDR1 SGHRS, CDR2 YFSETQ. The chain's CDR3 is CASSFEGQGSETQYF. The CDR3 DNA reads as TGCGCCAGCAGCTTTGAGGGACAGGGATCTGAGACCCAGTACTTC.

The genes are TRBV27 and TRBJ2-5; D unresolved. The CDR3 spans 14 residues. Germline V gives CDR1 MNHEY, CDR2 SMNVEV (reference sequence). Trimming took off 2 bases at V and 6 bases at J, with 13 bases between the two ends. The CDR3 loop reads CASSLGFRRQTQYF. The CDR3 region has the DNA TGTGCCAGCAGTTTAGGATTTAGGAGACAGACCCAGTACTTC.

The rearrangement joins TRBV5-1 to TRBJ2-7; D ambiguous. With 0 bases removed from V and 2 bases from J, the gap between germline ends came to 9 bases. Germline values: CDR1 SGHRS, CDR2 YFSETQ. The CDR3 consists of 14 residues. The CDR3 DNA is TGCGCCAGCAGCTTGGATAATCCCCCCTACGAGCAGTACTTC. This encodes CASSLDNPPYEQYF.

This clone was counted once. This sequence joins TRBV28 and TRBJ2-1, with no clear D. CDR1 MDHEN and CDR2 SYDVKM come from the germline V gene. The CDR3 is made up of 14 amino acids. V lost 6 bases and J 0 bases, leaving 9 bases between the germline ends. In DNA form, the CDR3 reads TGTGCCAGCAGCTCAACCAGCTCCTACAATGAGCAGTTCTTC. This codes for CASSSTSSYNEQFF. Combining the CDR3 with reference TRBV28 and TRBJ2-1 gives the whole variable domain DVKVTQSSRYLVKRTGEKVFLECVQDMDHENMFWYRQDPGLGLRLIYFSYDVKMKEKGDIPEGYSVSREKKERFSLILESASTNQTSMYLCASSSTSSYNEQFFGPGTRLTVL.

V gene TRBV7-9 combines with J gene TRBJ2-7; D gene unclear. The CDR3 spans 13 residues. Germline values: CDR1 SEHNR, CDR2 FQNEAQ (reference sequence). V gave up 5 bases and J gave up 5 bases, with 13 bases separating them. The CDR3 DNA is TGTGCCAGCAGCCTTTTTCTTACTCACGAGCAGTACTTC. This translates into CASSLFLTHEQYF.

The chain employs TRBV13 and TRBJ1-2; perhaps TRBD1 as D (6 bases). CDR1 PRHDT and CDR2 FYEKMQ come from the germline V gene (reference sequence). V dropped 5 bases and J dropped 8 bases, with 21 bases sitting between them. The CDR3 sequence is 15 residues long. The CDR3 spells CASSPSTLGAWGYTF. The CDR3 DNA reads TGTGCCAGCAGCCCCTCGACACTGGGGGCTTGGGGCTACACCTTC.

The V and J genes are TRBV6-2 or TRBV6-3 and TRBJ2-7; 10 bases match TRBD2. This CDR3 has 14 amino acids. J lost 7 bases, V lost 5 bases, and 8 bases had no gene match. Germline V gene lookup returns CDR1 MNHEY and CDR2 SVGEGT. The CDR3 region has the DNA TGTGCCAGCAGTAAGGGACTAGCGTTGGGGGAGCAGTACTTC. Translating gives CASSKGLALGEQYF.

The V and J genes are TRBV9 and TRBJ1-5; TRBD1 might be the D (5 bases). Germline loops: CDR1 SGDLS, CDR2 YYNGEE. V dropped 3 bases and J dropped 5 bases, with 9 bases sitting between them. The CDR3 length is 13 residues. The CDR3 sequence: CASSGTPDQPQHF. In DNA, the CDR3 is TGTGCCAGCAGCGGGACACCAGATCAGCCCCAGCATTTT. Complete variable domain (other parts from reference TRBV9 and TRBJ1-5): DSGVTQTPKHLITATGQRVTLRCSPRSGDLSVYWYQQSLDQGLQFLIQYYNGEERAKGNILERFSAQQFPDLHSELNLSSLELGDSALYFCASSGTPDQPQHFGDGTRLSIL.

CDR3 in amino acids: CASSHQGRAFF. The CDR3 DNA reads TGTGCCAGCAGTCACCAGGGAAGGGCTTTCTTT. V usage is TRBV5-4 and J usage is TRBJ1-1, with a possible D match to TRBD1 (5 bases). V gave up 5 bases and J gave up 11 bases, with 13 bases separating them. The CDR3 runs 11 residues. Germline V gene sequence: CDR1 SGHNT, CDR2 YYREEE (reference sequence).

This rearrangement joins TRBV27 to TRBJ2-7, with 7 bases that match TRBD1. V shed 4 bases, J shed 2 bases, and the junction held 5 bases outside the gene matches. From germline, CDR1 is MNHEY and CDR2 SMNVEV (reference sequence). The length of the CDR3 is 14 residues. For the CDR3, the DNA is TGTGCCAGCAGTTCCCTTGGGACAGCCTACGAGCAGTACTTC. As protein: CASSSLGTAYEQYF.

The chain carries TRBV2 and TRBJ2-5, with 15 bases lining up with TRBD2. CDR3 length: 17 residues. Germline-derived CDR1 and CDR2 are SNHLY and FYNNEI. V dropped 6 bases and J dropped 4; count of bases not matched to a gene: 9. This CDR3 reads CASRRGTSGGPRETQYF. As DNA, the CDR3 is TGTGCCAGCAGGAGAGGGACTAGCGGGGGGCCGAGAGAGACCCAGTACTTC.

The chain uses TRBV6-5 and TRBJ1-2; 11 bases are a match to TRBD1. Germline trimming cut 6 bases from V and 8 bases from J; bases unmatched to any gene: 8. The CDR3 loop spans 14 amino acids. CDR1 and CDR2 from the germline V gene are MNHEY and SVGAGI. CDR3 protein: CASRPGQGAGGYTF. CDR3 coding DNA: TGTGCCAGCAGGCCAGGACAGGGGGCTGGAGGCTACACCTTC.

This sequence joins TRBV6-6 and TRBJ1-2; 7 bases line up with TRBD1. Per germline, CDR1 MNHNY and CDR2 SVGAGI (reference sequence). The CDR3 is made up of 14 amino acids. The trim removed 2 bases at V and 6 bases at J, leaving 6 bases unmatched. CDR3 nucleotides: TGTGCCAGCAGTTACGTAGGGGGCGCGGATGGCTACACCTTC. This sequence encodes CASSYVGGADGYTF.

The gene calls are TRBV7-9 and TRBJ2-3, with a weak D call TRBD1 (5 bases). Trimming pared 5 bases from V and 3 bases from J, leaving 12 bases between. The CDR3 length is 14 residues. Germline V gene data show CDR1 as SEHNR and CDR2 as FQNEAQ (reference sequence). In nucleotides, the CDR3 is TGTGCCAGCAGCCACCAGGGTTTGACAGATACGCAGTATTTT. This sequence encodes CASSHQGLTDTQYF.

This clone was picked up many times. CDR3 region: CASSVAGQGAEQYF. CDR3 bases: TGTGCCAGCAGTGTAGCGGGACAGGGGGCCGAGCAGTACTTC. The chain has TRBV2 and TRBJ2-7; TRBD1 aligns across 12 bases. Losses at the gene ends were 4 bases for V and 6 bases for J; bases not matched to a gene: 4. The CDR3 length is 14 residues. Per the germline V gene, CDR1 is SNHLY and CDR2 is FYNNEI.

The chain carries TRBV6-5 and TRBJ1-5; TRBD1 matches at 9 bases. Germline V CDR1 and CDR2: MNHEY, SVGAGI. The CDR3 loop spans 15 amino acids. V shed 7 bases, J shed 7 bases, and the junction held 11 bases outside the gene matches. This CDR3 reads CASNPGTGFRQPQHF. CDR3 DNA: TGTGCCAGCAATCCCGGGACAGGGTTCAGGCAGCCCCAGCATTTT.

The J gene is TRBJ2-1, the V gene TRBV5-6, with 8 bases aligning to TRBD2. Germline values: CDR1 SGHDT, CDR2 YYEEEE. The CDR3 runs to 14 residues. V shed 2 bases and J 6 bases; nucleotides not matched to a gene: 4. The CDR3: CASSFPGGANEQFF. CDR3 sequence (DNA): TGTGCCAGCAGCTTTCCCGGGGGGGCCAATGAGCAGTTCTTC.

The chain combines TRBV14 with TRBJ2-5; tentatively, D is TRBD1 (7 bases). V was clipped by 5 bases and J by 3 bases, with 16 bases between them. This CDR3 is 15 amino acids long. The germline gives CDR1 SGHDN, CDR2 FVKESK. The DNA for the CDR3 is TGTGCCAGCAGCTTAGGGGGGACAGCTGAAGAGACCCAGTACTTC. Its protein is CASSLGGTAEETQYF.

CDR3 residues: CASSQEVTANSPLHF. The CDR3 nucleotides read TGTGCCAGCAGCCAAGAAGTAACAGCAAATTCACCCCTCCACTTT. The chain joins TRBV4-2 to TRBJ1-6, with D unresolved. The CDR3 is made up of 15 amino acids. Germline loops: CDR1 LGHNA, CDR2 YNFKEQ. Trimming shortened V by 0 bases and J by 7 bases, and 10 bases separated the two germline ends.